Sequencing of this T cell receptor beta chain was carried out in a study of T cells in women clearing cervical HPV infection. General study findings and limits: TRBV6-7 abundance was lower in cases than controls (about 0.099% versus 0.16%).

As for this clone: The antigen remains undetermined. From the germline J gene comes the end of the CDR3, since the read stops 3 residues before it.

The assay was immunoSEQ multiplex PCR, and TCRdb's table has in-frame clones only and misses some. The sample table sets out 30,000 to 35,000 clones. Looked up from germline, CDR1 is SNHLY and CDR2 is FYNNEI. The CDR3 consists of 12 residues. The chain links TRBV2 to TRBJ1-2; 7 positions agree with TRBD1. Source material: blood buffy coat. The receptor was isolated from a woman between 18 and 70 years old with a cervical HPV16 infection that either progressed to CIN3+ or cleared (not recorded which). The CDR3 sequence: CASGTGTEGYTF. Incomplete CDR3 DNA: TGTGCCAGCGGGACCGGGACAGAGGGC.